These 6 T cell receptor beta chains came from one sample sequenced in a study of CD8+ T cells in alopecia areata. Extracted RNA was reverse transcribed, and the resulting cDNA served as sequencing template. Here immunoSEQ multiplex PCR was the method, and the copy in TCRdb shows in-frame clones only, minus some. Of 95,000 to 120,000 clones listed, around 59% are singletons. Sequencing input: CD8+ T cells sorted from blood. All receptors come from a human donor in good health.

The genes are TRBV6-5 and TRBJ1-5, with D unresolved. Germline values: CDR1 MNHEY, CDR2 SVGAGI. V shed 0 bases and J shed 9 bases, with 12 bases lying between them. The CDR3 has 14 amino acids. The chain's CDR3 is CASSYSGLAGPQHF. For the CDR3, the DNA is TGTGCCAGCAGTTACTCAGGTCTTGCCGGGCCCCAGCATTTT.

This clone occurred a few times. The chain carries TRBV6-6 and TRBJ2-7; D tentatively reads TRBD1 or TRBD2 (5 bases each). This CDR3 region has 13 residues. Germline V gene sequence: CDR1 MNHNY, CDR2 SVGAGI (reference sequence). V was clipped by 7 bases and J by 6 bases, with 16 bases between them. This chain's CDR3 is CASKILWGFEQYF. DNA for the CDR3: TGTGCCAGCAAAATTCTATGGGGGTTCGAGCAGTACTTC.

The chain uses TRBV28 and TRBJ2-7, with a tentative D call TRBD1 (5 bases). Germline V lookup: CDR1 MDHEN, CDR2 SYDVKM. Trimming removed 7 bases from V and 5 bases from J, with 18 bases in between. This CDR3 is 14 amino acids long. CDR3: CASIPWARADEQYF. In DNA, the CDR3 is TGTGCCAGCATCCCTTGGGCCAGGGCAGACGAGCAGTACTTC.

The gene calls are TRBV19 and TRBJ1-1; D is ambiguous. CDR3 length: 12 amino acids. Germline V gene data show CDR1 as LNHDA and CDR2 as SQIVND (reference sequence). Trimming stripped 5 bases from V and 7 bases from J, with 11 bases between. The CDR3 sequence is CASSPYPGEAFF. The CDR3 nucleotides read TGTGCCAGTAGTCCGTACCCGGGTGAAGCTTTCTTT.

This clone was observed a few times. This chain links TRBV5-1 with TRBJ2-2, with D unresolved. This CDR3 has 14 amino acids. The V gene lost 0 bases and the J gene lost 1 base, with 4 bases spanning the gap. Looked up from germline, CDR1 is SGHRS and CDR2 is YFSETQ. CDR3 bases: TGCGCCAGCAGCTTGGAGGTGAACACCGGGGAGCTGTTTTTT. Encoded protein: CASSLEVNTGELFF.

The chain carries TRBV13 and TRBJ2-7; D not resolved. V lost 0 bases, J lost 5 bases, and 8 bases lay in between. The CDR3 length is 13 residues. CDR1 and CDR2 (germline): PRHDT, FYEKMQ (reference sequence). The CDR3 nucleotides read TGTGCCAGCAGCTTAGGGGGGTCCCACGAGCAGTACTTC. It codes for CASSLGGSHEQYF.